This T cell receptor beta chain comes out of a study of CD8+ T cells in alopecia areata. At the level of the study: The study gave tofacitinib for 6 to 18 months, then 6 months off drug.

Extraction of RNA preceded its reverse transcription into cDNA, which served as the sequencing template. Sequencing was performed with immunoSEQ multiplex PCR; in TCRdb, only in-frame clones are kept and a portion is missing. The sample has fewer than 150,000 clones; 35% to 40% are singletons. Peripheral blood, together with lesional scalp punch biopsies, was collected from alopecia areata patients. From PBMCs, CD4+ and CD8+ T cells were sorted. Trimming removed 3 bases from V and 2 bases from J, with 14 bases in between. This CDR3 spans 15 amino acids. Looked up from germline, CDR1 is GTSNPN and CDR2 is SVGIG (reference sequence).

The sample was CD4+ T cells sorted from blood. The clonotype comes from a human donor with alopecia areata. The V call is TRBV30, the J call TRBJ2-1, with D hard to call. This chain's CDR3 is CAWSGGERAYNEQFF. DNA of the CDR3: TGTGCCTGGAGCGGTGGGGAAAGGGCCTACAATGAGCAGTTCTTC.